This passage covers 16 T cell receptor beta chains from one sample sequenced in a study of cytomegalovirus exposure and HLA in healthy donors. Primers included in the PCR were 60 Vbeta and 13 Jbeta primers. The assay was immunoSEQ multiplex PCR, and TCRdb's table has in-frame clones only and misses some. The repertoire has some 150,000 clones, around 76% of them found once; the top ten carry around 1.5%. The source material was PBMCs. The receptor set was obtained from a man in his sixties in good health and CMV-seronegative.

As DNA, the CDR3 is TGTGCCGCCAAGGAGGGAAATCAGCCCCAGCATTTT. It encodes CAAKEGNQPQHF. V usage is TRBV10-3 and J usage is TRBJ1-5; D is uncertain. The CDR3 runs to 12 residues. Between the trimmed V and J ends, which lost 11 bases and 4 bases, there was a span of 12 bases. Germline V gene sequence: CDR1 ENHRY, CDR2 SYGVKD.

The J gene is TRBJ2-3, the V gene TRBV18; 11 positions agree with TRBD1. J lost 4 bases, V lost 7 bases, and 10 bases had no gene match. CDR3 length: 16 amino acids. From germline, CDR1 is KGHSH and CDR2 LQKENI. CDR3 nucleotide sequence: TGTGCCAGCTTACCGGCCGGACAGGGGGCGGCAGATACGCAGTATTTT. Protein product: CASLPAGQGAADTQYF.

The V and J genes are TRBV7-2 and TRBJ2-7; 9 positions match TRBD2. The V gene's germline CDR1 is SGHTA and CDR2 FQGNSA. The CDR3 has 14 amino acids. Trimming at V came to 5 bases and at J to 6 bases, leaving 8 bases not matched to a gene. CDR3 amino acids: CASSPMGTSSEQYF. The CDR3 DNA follows: TGTGCCAGCAGCCCGATGGGGACTAGCTCCGAGCAGTACTTC.

This clone has just one count. V usage is TRBV6-5 and J usage is TRBJ2-4, with D uncertain. Per the germline V gene, CDR1 is MNHEY and CDR2 is SVGAGI. V lost 6 bases, J lost 5 bases, and 17 bases lay in between. The CDR3 spans 15 residues. CDR3: CASRPLSGNQNIQYF. DNA for the CDR3: TGTGCCAGCAGACCCCTCTCGGGTAACCAAAACATTCAGTACTTC.

The V gene is TRBV6-1, the J gene TRBJ2-7; 10 bases are shared with TRBD2. The CDR3 has 16 amino acids. Germline-derived CDR1 and CDR2 are MNHNS and SASEGT. J lost 0 bases, V lost 2 bases, and 4 bases had no gene match. DNA for the CDR3: TGTGCCAGCAGTGAATTTCTAGCGGGGGTCTCCTACGAGCAGTACTTC. This encodes CASSEFLAGVSYEQYF.

The J gene is TRBJ2-1, the V gene TRBV4-1; tentatively, D is TRBD2 (5 bases). CDR1 MGHRA and CDR2 YSYEKL come from the germline V gene. The CDR3 runs to 14 residues. V was clipped by 4 bases and J by 9 bases, with 16 bases between them. Here the CDR3 reads CASSRYLVAPEQFF. CDR3 nucleotide sequence: TGCGCCAGCAGCCGATACCTAGTAGCGCCTGAGCAGTTCTTC.

V gene TRBV5-4 combines with J gene TRBJ2-5, with D possibly being TRBD1 (5 bases). CDR1 and CDR2 from the germline V gene are SGHNT and YYREEE (reference sequence). V shed 1 base and J shed 5 bases, with 12 bases lying between them. This CDR3 comprises 14 residues. The CDR3 DNA is TGTGCCAGCAGCTTGTTAGGGGAACGGGAGACCCAGTACTTC. Protein: CASSLLGERETQYF.

The V and J genes are TRBV5-4 and TRBJ2-1; 12 positions match TRBD2. Trimming took 4 bases from V and 9 from J; bases not matched to a gene: 5. The germline gives CDR1 SGHNT, CDR2 YYREEE (reference sequence). This CDR3 has 14 residues. In DNA, the CDR3 is TGTGCCAGCAGCCTAGCGGGGGGGTGGGTTGAGCAGTTCTTC. As protein: CASSLAGGWVEQFF. Together with reference TRBV5-4 and TRBJ2-1, the CDR3 gives the full variable domain: ETGVTQSPTHLIKTRGQQVTLRCSSQSGHNTVSWYQQALGQGPQFIFQYYREEENGRGNFPPRFSGLQFPNYSSELNVNALELDDSALYLCASSLAGGWVEQFFGPGTRLTVL.

The genes are TRBV5-1 and TRBJ1-2, with 7 nucleotides matching TRBD1. Germline CDR1 SGHRS, CDR2 YFSETQ. There are 15 residues in the CDR3. V shed 3 bases and J 4 bases; nucleotides not matched to a gene: 9. The CDR3 region is CASSSDEGQPYGYTF. The CDR3 bases are TGCGCCAGCAGCTCTGACGAGGGACAGCCCTATGGCTACACCTTC.

The J gene is TRBJ2-1, the V gene TRBV4-3; D might be TRBD2 (7 bases). The V gene's germline CDR1 is LGHNA and CDR2 YSLEER. CDR3 length: 16 residues. V dropped 4 bases and J dropped 7 bases, with 20 bases sitting between them. CDR3 coding DNA: TGCGCCAGCAGCCCCGGTAGAGGGGGGGCCGGTAATGAGCAGTTCTTC. As protein: CASSPGRGGAGNEQFF.

The chain employs TRBV5-1 and TRBJ2-1; the D gene is possibly TRBD2 (6 bases). This CDR3 contains 17 residues. The germline V and J ends were trimmed by 5 bases and 7 bases, with 25 bases remaining between them. Germline V CDR1 and CDR2: SGHRS, YFSETQ. The CDR3 here is CASRSFGGDERRNEQFF. In DNA form, the CDR3 reads TGCGCCAGCAGATCTTTCGGCGGGGACGAGAGACGTAATGAGCAGTTCTTC.

This clone was observed a single time. The CDR3 DNA sequence: TGTGCCAGCTCTCTTCAGCCCCATGAGGCCGGGGGAGTTACCGAAGCTTTCTTT. Translation: CASSLQPHEAGGVTEAFF. J is TRBJ1-1 and V is TRBV18; D possibly corresponds to TRBD1 (5 bases). Trimming shortened V by 6 bases and J by 8 bases, and 31 bases separated the two germline ends. Germline V gene sequence: CDR1 KGHSH, CDR2 LQKENI. The CDR3 is 18 residues long.

This chain connects TRBV4-3 to TRBJ2-1; TRBD2 matches at 14 bases. Germline CDR1 LGHNA, CDR2 YSLEER. The CDR3 length is 20 residues. With V trimmed by 1 base and J by 4 bases, 12 bases remained unmatched. The CDR3 nucleotides are TGCGCCAGCAGCCAAGCCGACTCATGGGGGACTAGCGGGAGTTACAATGAGCAGTTCTTC. It codes for CASSQADSWGTSGSYNEQFF.

The gene calls are TRBV27 and TRBJ2-7; D might be TRBD2 (6 bases). Trimming pared 0 bases from V and 3 bases from J, leaving 12 bases between. The germline CDR1 and CDR2 sequences are MNHEY and SMNVEV (reference sequence). The CDR3 runs to 15 residues. CDR3 in amino acids: CASSLSLEGHYEQYF. The CDR3 DNA is TGTGCCAGCAGTTTATCGTTGGAGGGCCACTACGAGCAGTACTTC.

This clone was observed once. The chain has TRBV14 and TRBJ2-5; 7 bases map to TRBD1. CDR1 and CDR2 (germline): SGHDN, FVKESK. The CDR3 contains 16 residues. J was trimmed by 2 bases and V by 4 bases; bases with no gene match: 10. This CDR3 reads CASSRDPGQSQETQYF. CDR3 nucleotides: TGTGCCAGCAGCCGAGACCCGGGACAGTCTCAAGAGACCCAGTACTTC.

There are a few counts of this clone. The V and J genes are TRBV27 and TRBJ2-5, with a weak D call TRBD2 (5 bases). Deletions cut 5 bases from V and 5 bases from J, with 12 bases between. In germline, CDR1 is MNHEY, CDR2 SMNVEV (reference sequence). This CDR3 is built from 13 residues. The CDR3 nucleotides read TGTGCCAGCAGTCCGTCGGGGATCGAGACCCAGTACTTC. It translates to CASSPSGIETQYF.